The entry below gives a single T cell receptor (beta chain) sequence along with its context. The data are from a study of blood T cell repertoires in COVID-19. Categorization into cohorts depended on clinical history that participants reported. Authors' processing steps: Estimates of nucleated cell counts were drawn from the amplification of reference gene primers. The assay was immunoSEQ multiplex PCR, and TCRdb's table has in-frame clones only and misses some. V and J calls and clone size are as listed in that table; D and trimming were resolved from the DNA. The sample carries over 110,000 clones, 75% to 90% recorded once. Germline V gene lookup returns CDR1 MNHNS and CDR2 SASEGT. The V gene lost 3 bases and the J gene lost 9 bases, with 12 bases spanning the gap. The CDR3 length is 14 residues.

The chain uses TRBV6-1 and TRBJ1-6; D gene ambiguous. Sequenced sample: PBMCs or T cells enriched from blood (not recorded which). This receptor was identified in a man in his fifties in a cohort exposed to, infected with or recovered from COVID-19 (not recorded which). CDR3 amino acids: CASSDLRVSSPLHF. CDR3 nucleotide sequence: TGTGCCAGCAGTGATCTGAGGGTCAGTTCACCCCTCCACTTT.